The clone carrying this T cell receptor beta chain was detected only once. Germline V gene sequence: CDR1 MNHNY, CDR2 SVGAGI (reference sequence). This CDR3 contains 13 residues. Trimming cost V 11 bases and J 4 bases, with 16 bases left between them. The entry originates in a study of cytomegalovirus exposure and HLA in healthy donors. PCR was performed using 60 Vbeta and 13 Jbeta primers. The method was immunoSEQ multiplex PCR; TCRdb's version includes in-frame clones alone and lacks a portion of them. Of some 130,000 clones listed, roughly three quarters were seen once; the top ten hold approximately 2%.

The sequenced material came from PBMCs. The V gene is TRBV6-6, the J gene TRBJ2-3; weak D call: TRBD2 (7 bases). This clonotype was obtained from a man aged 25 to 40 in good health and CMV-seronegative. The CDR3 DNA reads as TGTGCCTCGAGGGGGAGGGCCTCAGATACGCAGTATTTT. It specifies CASRGRASDTQYF.